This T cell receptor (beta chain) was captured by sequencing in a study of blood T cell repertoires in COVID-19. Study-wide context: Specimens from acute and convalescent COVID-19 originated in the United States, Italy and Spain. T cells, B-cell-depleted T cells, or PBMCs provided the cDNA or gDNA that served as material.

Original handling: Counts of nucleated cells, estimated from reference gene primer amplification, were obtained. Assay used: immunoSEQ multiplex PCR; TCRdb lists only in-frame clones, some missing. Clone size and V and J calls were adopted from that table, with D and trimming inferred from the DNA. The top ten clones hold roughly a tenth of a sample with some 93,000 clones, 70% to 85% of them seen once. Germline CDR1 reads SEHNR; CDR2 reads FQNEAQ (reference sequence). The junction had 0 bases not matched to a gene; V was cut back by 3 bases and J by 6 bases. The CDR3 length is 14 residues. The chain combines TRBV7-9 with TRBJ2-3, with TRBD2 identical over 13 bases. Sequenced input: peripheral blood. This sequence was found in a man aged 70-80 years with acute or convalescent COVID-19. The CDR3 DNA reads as TGTGCCAGCAGCTTGACTAGCGGGAGGGATACGCAGTATTTT. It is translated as CASSLTSGRDTQYF.